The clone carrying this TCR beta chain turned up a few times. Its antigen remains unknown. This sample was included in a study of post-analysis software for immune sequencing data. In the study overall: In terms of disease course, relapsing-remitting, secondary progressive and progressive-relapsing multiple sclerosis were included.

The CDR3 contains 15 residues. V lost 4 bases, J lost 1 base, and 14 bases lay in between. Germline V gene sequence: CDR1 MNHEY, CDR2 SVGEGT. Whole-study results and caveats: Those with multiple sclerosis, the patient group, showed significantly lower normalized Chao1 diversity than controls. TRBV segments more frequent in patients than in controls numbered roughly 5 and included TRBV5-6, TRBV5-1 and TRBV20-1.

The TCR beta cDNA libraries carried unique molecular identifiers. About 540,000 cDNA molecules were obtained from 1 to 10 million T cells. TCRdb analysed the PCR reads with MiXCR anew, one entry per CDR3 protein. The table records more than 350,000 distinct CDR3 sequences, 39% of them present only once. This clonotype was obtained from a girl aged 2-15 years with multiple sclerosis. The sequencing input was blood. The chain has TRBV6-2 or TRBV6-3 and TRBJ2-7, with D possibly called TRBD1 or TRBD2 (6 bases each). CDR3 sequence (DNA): TGTGCCAGCAGTTCCCACGGGGGCTCGTCCTACGAGCAGTACTTC. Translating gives CASSSHGGSSYEQYF.